The 2 T cell receptor beta chains below all came from one sample that was sequenced in a study of shared clonotypes between healthy human individuals. The protocol was immunoSEQ multiplex PCR, while the TCRdb copy is restricted to in-frame clones and leaves out a portion. The sample contains under 2,500,000 clones, under 97% of which appear only once. The sequencing sample was made of naive CD4+ T cells sorted from blood. The subset is: CD45RA+ positively selected. These receptors were taken from a man aged 18-30 years in good health.

The chain combines TRBV7-9 with TRBJ2-7; 9 bases map to TRBD1. This CDR3 comprises 15 residues. With V trimmed by 1 base and J by 5 bases, 6 bases remained unmatched. The germline V gene has CDR1 SEHNR and CDR2 FQNEAQ (reference sequence). This chain's CDR3 is CASSLGGQGSHEQYF. CDR3 nucleotide sequence: TGTGCCAGCAGCTTAGGAGGACAGGGGAGCCACGAGCAGTACTTC.

This clone was seen only once. The genes are TRBV5-1 and TRBJ1-4; no definite D call. The length of the CDR3 is 16 residues. The germline V and J ends were trimmed by 1 base and 3 bases, with 13 bases remaining between them. Germline CDR1 is SGHRS and CDR2 is YFSETQ. This CDR3 reads CASSLSLGPANEKLFF. In DNA, the CDR3 is TGCGCCAGCAGCTTGTCTTTGGGCCCAGCTAATGAAAAACTGTTTTTT.